This T cell receptor (beta chain) derives from a study of patients and donors after allogeneic stem cell transplantation. Germline V gives CDR1 SGHTA, CDR2 FQGNSA. The CDR3 is 17 amino acids. Trimming took 2 bases from V and 0 from J, leaving 14 bases between them. Via MiXCR, TCRdb re-called the RT-PCR reads, giving one row per CDR3 protein. The table lists hundreds of thousands of distinct CDR3 sequences, 16% of them singletons. V is TRBV7-2 and J is TRBJ2-1; D perhaps matches TRBD2 (6 bases). This TCR was sampled from a human donor who was either an allogeneic HSCT recipient or a stem cell or donor lymphocyte infusion donor (not recorded which). It is not recorded whose cells these are; they may come from a transplant donor. Material for sequencing was blood, either unsorted or a sorted T cell fraction (not recorded which). The DNA of the CDR3 is TGTGCCAGCAGCTTATTTTTTGCGGGAATCTCCTACAATGAGCAGTTCTTC. The encoded protein is CASSLFFAGISYNEQFF. Variable domain in full (rest from reference TRBV7-2 and TRBJ2-1): GAGVSQSPSNKVTEKGKDVELRCDPISGHTALYWYRQSLGQGLEFLIYFQGNSAPDKSGLPSDRFSAERTGGSVSTLTIQRTQQEDSAVYLCASSLFFAGISYNEQFFGPGTRLTVL.